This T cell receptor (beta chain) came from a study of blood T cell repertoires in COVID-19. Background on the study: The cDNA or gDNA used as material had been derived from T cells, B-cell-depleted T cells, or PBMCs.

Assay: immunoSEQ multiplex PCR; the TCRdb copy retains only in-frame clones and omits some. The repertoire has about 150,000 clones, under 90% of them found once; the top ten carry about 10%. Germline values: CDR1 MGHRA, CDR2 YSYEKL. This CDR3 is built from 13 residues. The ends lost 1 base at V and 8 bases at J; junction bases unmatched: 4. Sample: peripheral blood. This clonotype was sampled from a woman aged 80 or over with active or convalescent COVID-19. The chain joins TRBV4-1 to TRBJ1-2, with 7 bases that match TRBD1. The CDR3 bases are TGCGCCAGCAGCCAAGGACAGGGTTACGGCTACACCTTC. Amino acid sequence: CASSQGQGYGYTF.